This TCR beta chain was obtained from a study of blood T cell repertoires in COVID-19. The J segment lost 6 bases and the V segment lost 5 bases, leaving 6 bases of the junction unmatched. The CDR3 extends over 14 amino acids. Germline loops: CDR1 MDHEN, CDR2 SYDVKM. Assay used: immunoSEQ multiplex PCR; TCRdb lists only in-frame clones, some missing. Of under 250,000 clones detected, just under 90% appear once; the ten largest clones hold 2% to 3%. This sequence joins TRBV28 and TRBJ2-1; TRBD1 matches 8 bases. The sequence was collected from a man aged 25-45 years with COVID-19, enrolled during active disease. Material: peripheral blood. For the CDR3, the DNA is TGTGCCAGCAGTCCAGGGGGCCTTCGCAATGAGCAGTTCTTC. This gives the protein CASSPGGLRNEQFF.